This T cell receptor (beta chain) was recovered during a study of cytomegalovirus exposure and HLA in healthy donors (dated by TCRdb to 2017 to 2019). At the level of the whole study: In an earlier analysis of some 610 of the donors, 250 to 350 Gb of sequence data and just under 120 million unique TCR beta sequences from roughly 180 million T cells were reported. Around 330 gigabases of sequencing data and 91 million or so unique TCR sequences made up an early release that covered about 640 HLA-typed donors. Of the 300 to 500 genotyped donors, 75% to 85% were placed in the genetic ancestry cluster associated with self-reported Caucasian donors. The study aimed to test whether cataloging public T cell receptors could reveal signatures of past pathogen exposure. The study profiled the T cell repertoires of hundreds of subjects by immunosequencing and related them to cytomegalovirus serostatus. A separate validation cohort of roughly 120 different subjects was used in addition to the roughly 640-subject first cohort. The study combined high-throughput TCR immunosequencing, statistical association of individual TCRs with disease status, and machine learning to predict cytomegalovirus infection status. A later analysis re-analyzed previously published TCR beta repertoires from 550 to 700 donors and added high-resolution HLA genotyping to study TCR occurrence patterns. In the later analysis, no new phenotypic data were used to find candidate immune exposures; instead, reliance was placed on TCR beta sequences and their occurrence across donors. In an earlier analysis of several hundred of the donors, high-throughput TCR beta sequencing was used to judge whether each TCR beta V gene segment behaved as functional or pseudogenic. Donor age, sex, ethnicity and CMV serostatus were collected together with the repertoire data. A later genetic analysis took genome-wide SNP genotypes for about three fifths of the 666 donors and used that subset as a discovery cohort. All discovery cohort repertoires had been generated on a single sequencing platform. HLA typing covered class I and class II loci at four-digit resolution. The number of typed donors differed by locus: about 620-640 for A, B, C, DRB1 and DQB1; approximately 540 for DQA1; 600 to 610 for DPA1; and around 470 for DPB1. Because of strong linkage in the cohort, 5 or 6 DR-DQ haplotypes were treated as single units for association and clustering. On average, around 240,000 unique TCR beta nucleotide sequences were sequenced per donor among 398 genotyped donors of the cohort, with roughly 18% of those sequences being non-productive. What the work shows at the level of the full study, not this receptor alone: A later genetic analysis reported fewer N-insertions in productive TCRs among donors in an Asian-associated ancestry cluster than the approximately 700-donor mean. In vitro tests confirmed that a few of the cytomegalovirus-associated TCR beta chains recognize cytomegalovirus antigens. The cohort was sequenced for TCR beta chains only, and without alpha or paired-chain data the features that could be detected were limited. Specific HLA alleles were associated with 15,000 to 20,000 TCR beta sequences at a false discovery rate of 0.05 in a later analysis. For the cohort, immune exposure information was limited to CMV serostatus. In both the original and validation cohorts, the classifier was reported to diagnose cytomegalovirus status with high specificity and sensitivity. Correlated functional status among segregating V segments might reflect linkage disequilibrium, but an unknown experimental factor could not be ruled out. Compared with equally common non-associated chains, HLA-associated TCR beta chains in a later analysis were more clonally expanded and had lower generation probabilities. The study gave a list of some 150 TCR beta chains associated with cytomegalovirus. A cluster of highly shared sequence variants was judged likely to be a technical artifact of the sequencing pipeline. Because some donors lacked HLA typing at each locus, the association tests relied only on the typed subset. An earlier analysis of around 500 of the donors showed that most TCR beta V segments appeared in productive rearrangements either about 87% or about 30% of the time, which broadly matched IMGT annotations. Most TCR sequences were observed very rarely across donors, whereas some public TCRs were present in many individuals. It was suggested by the authors that the approach could potentially be generalized to other disease states and immunological phenotypes. A further reported finding was that TCR beta sequences accurately predicted the HLA-A and HLA-B alleles for most subjects in the first cohort. About 17 rarely observed V segments, including chromosome 9 orphons, were excluded from the earlier analysis of about 600 of the donors because counts were too low. Strong co-occurrence of HLA alleles, especially DR and DQ, made assigning TCR associations to individual alleles difficult. In a later analysis, TCR association rates were found to vary across HLA loci, with the most associated TCRs seen for DRB1 alleles and the fewest for HLA-C alleles. According to a later analysis, most CMV-associated TCR beta chains appeared to be HLA-restricted, and the HLA associations seemed to be driven largely by CMV exposure. An association between a missense DCLRE1C variant and V-gene and J-gene trimming of TCR beta chains was found in a later genetic analysis and replicated in an independent cohort. Sequencing depth was assumed to be roughly uniform across donors in the presence/absence analyses, though that assumption may not hold. A later analysis reported that several top co-occurrence clusters appeared linked to parvovirus B19, influenza, CMV and Epstein-Barr virus. Because the 87-base-pair reads could not distinguish some IMGT-functional V segments, including TRBV6-2 and TRBV6-3, those segments were excluded.

Libraries were prepared through the immunoSEQ multiplex PCR assay. A mixture of 60 forward primers for TCR Vbeta segments and 13 reverse primers for TCR Jbeta segments was used in the multiplex PCR. The CDR3 region of rearranged TCR beta genes was amplified from genomic DNA with a multiplex PCR assay. On the Illumina HiSeq System, the amplified TCR beta libraries were sequenced as 87-base-pair reads. Under the source paper's analysis protocol: In a later analysis, tens of millions of unique TCR beta chains were counted across the 500 to 850 repertoires, and roughly 11 million of these chains were shared by at least two donors. A nearest-neighbor algorithm error-corrected the raw reads and collapsed the reads into unique sequences, merging closely related sequences to remove PCR and sequencing errors. CDR3 sequences were aligned to IMGT reference sequences to assign V, D and J gene segments. For a sequence to be retained, a match of at least six nucleotides to both a V gene segment and a J gene segment was required. A rearrangement was called productive if the CDR3 had no stop codons and remained in frame with V and J, and every other rearrangement was called non-productive. Following IMGT convention, CDR3 was defined as the stretch from the second conserved V-encoded cysteine up to the conserved J-encoded phenylalanine. The earlier analysis of 500 to 600 of the donors excluded sequences that lacked an unambiguous match to a single V gene segment. In an earlier analysis of roughly 600 of the donors, a V segment was called functional when productive rearrangements were above 56.7%, and segregating when the standard deviation between donors exceeded 5%. A statistical classification framework was built for diagnosing cytomegalovirus status from the catalog of TCR beta chain sequences. In a later analysis, TCR nucleotide sequences were compared against IMGT/GENE-DB human TR gene sequences so that V and J genes could be assigned. In a later analysis, CDR3 sequences and most-parsimonious VDJ recombination scenarios were assigned using the TCRdist pipeline. In a later analysis, each TCR beta chain was defined by its CDR3 amino acid sequence together with its V-gene family, and reads lacking a unique V-gene family were excluded. A later analysis removed several hundred highly shared, low-generation-probability nucleotide sequences to deal with suspected cross-contamination and a sequencing artifact. In a later analysis, a clonal expansion index was calculated for each public chain from normalized within-repertoire ranks of inferred template counts. A later analysis computed generation probabilities with a VDJ recombination model fitted to out-of-frame rearrangements, and checked the results against IGoR. A later analysis scored TCR-TCR, TCR-HLA and TCR-CMV co-occurrence with hypergeometric tests, applying a repertoire-size bias correction to TCR pairs. In a later analysis, false discovery rates were estimated by permuting HLA or CMV assignments 20 times. A later analysis grouped co-occurring TCRs with DBSCAN, adding TCRdist sequence similarity when clustering within HLA-allele-positive subsets. Repertoires with fewer than 30,000 or more than 120,000 public chains were left out of co-occurrence clustering, as were about 5 repertoires with anomalous nucleotide sharing. Imported from immuneACCESS, the table was reduced by TCRdb to in-frame sequences with V and J called. These copies leave out some clones; in studies compared against another copy, an unresolved V gene accounts for under half, and the cause of the remainder is not known. V, J and clone size reflect that table, while D and trimming were determined from the DNA. The sample yields 140,000 to 150,000 clones; approximately 67% were counted once. Jointly, the top ten make up 6.5% of the sample.

V and J lose 0 bases and 4 bases, and a span of 6 bases separates them. The germline V gene gives CDR1 as SGHTA and CDR2 as FQGNSA. Spanning cysteine to phenylalanine, the CDR3 consists of 13 amino acids. Kept here is only the CDR3 DNA, which spans 39 bases and is read in frame from base 1. Notes on this clone: Its antigen is unknown. Per-base quality was not reported, and no clone a single base away is much larger than it.

The cohort was made up of about 610 healthy bone marrow donors. At the time of sampling, every cohort member was nominally healthy, though immune exposures that went unrecorded were likely present. The donor tested CMV seronegative and was one of the 352 seronegative cohort members. Every donor gave a peripheral blood sample, and the peripheral blood mononuclear cells from that sample were used for TCR beta sequencing. Genomic DNA was extracted from the blood cell samples with the Qiagen DNeasy Blood Extraction Kit. The receptor's source is a woman aged 60-75 years in good health and CMV-seronegative. The specimen sequenced was PBMCs. Recombination linked TRBV7-2 to TRBJ1-2; TRBD1 could be the D gene, as 5 bases match. In nucleotides, the sequence is TGTGCCAGCAGCTTAGCACAGGTCTATGGCTACACCTTC. Its protein reads: CASSLAQVYGYTF.